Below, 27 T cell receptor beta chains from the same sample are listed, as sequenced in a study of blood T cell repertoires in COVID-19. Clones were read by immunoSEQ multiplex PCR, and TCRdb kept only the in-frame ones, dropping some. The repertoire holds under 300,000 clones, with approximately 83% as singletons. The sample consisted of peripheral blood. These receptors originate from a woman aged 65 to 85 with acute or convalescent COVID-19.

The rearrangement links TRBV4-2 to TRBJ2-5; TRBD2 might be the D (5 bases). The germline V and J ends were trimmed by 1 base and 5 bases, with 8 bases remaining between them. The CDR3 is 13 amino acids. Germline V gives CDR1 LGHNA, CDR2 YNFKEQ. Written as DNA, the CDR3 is TGTGCCAGCAGCCAAGCTAGCTGGGAGACCCAGTACTTC. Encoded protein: CASSQASWETQYF.

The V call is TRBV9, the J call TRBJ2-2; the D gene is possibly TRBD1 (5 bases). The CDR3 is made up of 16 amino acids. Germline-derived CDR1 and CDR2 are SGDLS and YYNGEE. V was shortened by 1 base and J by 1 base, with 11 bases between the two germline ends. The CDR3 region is CASSVRGSLNTGELFF. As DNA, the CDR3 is TGTGCCAGCAGCGTAAGGGGATCCTTGAACACCGGGGAGCTGTTTTTT.

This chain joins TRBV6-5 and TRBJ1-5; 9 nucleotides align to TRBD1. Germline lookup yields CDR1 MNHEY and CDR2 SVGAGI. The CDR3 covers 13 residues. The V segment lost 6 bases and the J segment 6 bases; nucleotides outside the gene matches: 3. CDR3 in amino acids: CASRGQGGQPQHF. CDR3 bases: TGTGCCAGCAGGGGACAGGGTGGTCAGCCCCAGCATTTT.

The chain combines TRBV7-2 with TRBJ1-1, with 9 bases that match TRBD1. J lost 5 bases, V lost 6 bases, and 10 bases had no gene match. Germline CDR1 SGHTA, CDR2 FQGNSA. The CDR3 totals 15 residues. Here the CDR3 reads CASRDRDRGRTEAFF. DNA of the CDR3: TGTGCCAGCAGGGATCGAGACAGGGGGAGAACTGAAGCTTTCTTT.

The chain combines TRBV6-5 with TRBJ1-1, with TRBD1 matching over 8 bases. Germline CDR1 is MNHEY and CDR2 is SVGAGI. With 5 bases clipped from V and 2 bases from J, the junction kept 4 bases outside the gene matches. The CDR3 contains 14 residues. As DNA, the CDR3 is TGTGCCAGCAGTCCGCAGGGGGCCAACACTGAAGCTTTCTTT. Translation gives CASSPQGANTEAFF.

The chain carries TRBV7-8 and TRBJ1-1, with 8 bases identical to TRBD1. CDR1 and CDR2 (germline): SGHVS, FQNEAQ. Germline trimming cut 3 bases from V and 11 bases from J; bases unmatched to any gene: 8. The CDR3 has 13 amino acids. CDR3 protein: CASSFQVDREAFF. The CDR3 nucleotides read TGTGCCAGCAGCTTCCAGGTGGACAGGGAGGCTTTCTTT.

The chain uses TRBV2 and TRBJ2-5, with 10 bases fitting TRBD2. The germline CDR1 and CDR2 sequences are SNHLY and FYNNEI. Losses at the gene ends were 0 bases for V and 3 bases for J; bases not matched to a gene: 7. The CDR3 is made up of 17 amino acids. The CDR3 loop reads CASSEALSLAGEETQYF. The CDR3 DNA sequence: TGTGCCAGCAGTGAAGCGCTTAGCCTAGCGGGGGAAGAGACCCAGTACTTC.

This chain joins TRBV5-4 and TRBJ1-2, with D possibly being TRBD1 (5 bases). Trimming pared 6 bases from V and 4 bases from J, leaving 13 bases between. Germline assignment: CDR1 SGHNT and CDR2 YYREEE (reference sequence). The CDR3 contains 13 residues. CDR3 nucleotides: TGTGCCAGCACCGAGACAGCCCCCTATGGCTACACCTTC. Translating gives CASTETAPYGYTF.

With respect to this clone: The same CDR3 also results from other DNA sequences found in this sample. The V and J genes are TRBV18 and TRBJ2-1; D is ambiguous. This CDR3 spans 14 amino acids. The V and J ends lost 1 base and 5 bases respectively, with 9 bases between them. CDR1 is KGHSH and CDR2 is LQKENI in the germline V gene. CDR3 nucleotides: TGTGCCAGCTCACCACGGGCCAGAAACAATGAGCAGTTCTTC. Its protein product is CASSPRARNNEQFF.

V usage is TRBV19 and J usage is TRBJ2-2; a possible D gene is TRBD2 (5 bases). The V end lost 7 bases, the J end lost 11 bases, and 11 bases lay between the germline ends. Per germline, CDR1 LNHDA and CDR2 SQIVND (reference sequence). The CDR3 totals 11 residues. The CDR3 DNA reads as TGTGCCAGTACCGGAGGTCTTGAGCTGTTTTTT. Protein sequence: CASTGGLELFF. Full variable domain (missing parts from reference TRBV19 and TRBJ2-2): DGGITQSPKYLFRKEGQNVTLSCEQNLNHDAMYWYRQDPGQGLRLIYYSQIVNDFQKGDIAEGYSVSREKKESFPLTVTSAQKNPTAFYLCASTGGLELFFGEGSRLTVL.

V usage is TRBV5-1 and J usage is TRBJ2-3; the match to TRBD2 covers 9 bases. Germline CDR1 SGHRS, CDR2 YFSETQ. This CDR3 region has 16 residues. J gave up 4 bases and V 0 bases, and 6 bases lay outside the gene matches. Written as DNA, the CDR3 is TGCGCCAGCAGCTTGGAGACTAGCGGTGGCTCAGATACGCAGTATTTT. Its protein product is CASSLETSGGSDTQYF.

This chain's CDR3 is CASAPALGANSPLHF. CDR3 nucleotide sequence: TGTGCCAGCGCACCGGCCTTAGGGGCTAATTCACCCCTCCACTTT. The chain carries TRBV27 and TRBJ1-6, with D possibly being TRBD1 (5 bases). This CDR3 spans 15 amino acids. The V end lost 8 bases, the J end lost 6 bases, and 17 bases lay between the germline ends. Germline assignment: CDR1 MNHEY and CDR2 SMNVEV (reference sequence).

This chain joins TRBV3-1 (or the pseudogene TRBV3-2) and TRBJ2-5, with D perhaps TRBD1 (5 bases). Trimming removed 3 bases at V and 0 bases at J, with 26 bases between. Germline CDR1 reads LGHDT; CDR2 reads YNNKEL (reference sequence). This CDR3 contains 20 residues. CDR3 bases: TGTGCCAGCAGCCACCCTCGGGTCGGGCAGGGCCTCCCAGACCAAGAGACCCAGTACTTC. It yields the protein CASSHPRVGQGLPDQETQYF.

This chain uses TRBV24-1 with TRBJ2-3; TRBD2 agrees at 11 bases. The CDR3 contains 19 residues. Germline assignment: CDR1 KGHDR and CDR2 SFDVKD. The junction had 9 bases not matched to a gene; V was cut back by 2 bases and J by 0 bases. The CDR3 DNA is TGTGCCACCAGTGATTCGTCCGGGACTAGCGGACTAAGCACAGATACGCAGTATTTT. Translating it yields CATSDSSGTSGLSTDTQYF.

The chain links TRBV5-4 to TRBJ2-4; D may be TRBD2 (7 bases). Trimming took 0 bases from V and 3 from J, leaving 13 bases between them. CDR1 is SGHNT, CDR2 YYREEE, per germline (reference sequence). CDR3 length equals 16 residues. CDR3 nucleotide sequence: TGTGCCAGCAGCTTGGCGGGGGGCCAGGGCAAAAACATTCAGTACTTC. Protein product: CASSLAGGQGKNIQYF.

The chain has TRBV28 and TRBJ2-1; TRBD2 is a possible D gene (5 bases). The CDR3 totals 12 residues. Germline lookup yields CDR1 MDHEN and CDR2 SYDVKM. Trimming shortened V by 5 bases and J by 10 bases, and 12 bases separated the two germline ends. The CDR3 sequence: CASSRLPREQFF. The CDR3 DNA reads TGTGCCAGCAGTCGACTACCTCGGGAGCAGTTCTTC.

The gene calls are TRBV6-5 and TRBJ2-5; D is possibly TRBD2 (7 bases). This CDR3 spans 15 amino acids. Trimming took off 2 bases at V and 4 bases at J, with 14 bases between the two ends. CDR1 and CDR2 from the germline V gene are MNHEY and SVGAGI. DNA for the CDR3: TGTGCCAGCAGTTACGCCCGGGGGGCCCCAGAGACCCAGTACTTC. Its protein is CASSYARGAPETQYF.

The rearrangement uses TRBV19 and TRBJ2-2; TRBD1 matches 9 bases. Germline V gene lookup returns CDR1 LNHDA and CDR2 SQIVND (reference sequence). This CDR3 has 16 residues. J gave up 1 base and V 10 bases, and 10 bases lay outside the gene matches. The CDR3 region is CATSSWGQGNTGELFF. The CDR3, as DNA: TGTGCCACCTCTTCCTGGGGACAGGGGAACACCGGGGAGCTGTTTTTT.

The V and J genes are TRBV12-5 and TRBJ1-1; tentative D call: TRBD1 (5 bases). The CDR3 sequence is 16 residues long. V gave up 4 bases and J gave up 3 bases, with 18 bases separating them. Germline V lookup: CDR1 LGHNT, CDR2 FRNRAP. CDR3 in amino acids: CASGSSPGNMYTEAFF. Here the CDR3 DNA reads TGTGCTAGTGGTTCCTCCCCAGGGAATATGTACACTGAAGCTTTCTTT. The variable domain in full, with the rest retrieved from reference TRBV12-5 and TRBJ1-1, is DARVTQTPRHKVTEMGQEVTMRCQPILGHNTVFWYRQTMMQGLELLAYFRNRAPLDDSGMPKDRFSAEMPDATLATLKIQPSEPRDSAVYFCASGSSPGNMYTEAFFGQGTRLTVV.

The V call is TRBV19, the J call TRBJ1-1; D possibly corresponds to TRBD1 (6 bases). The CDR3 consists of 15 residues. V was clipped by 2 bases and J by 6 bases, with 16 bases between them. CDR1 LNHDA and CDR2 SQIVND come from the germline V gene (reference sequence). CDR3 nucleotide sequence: TGTGCCAGTAGTATATCCACCAGGGGAGCCGCTGAAGCTTTCTTT. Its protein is CASSISTRGAAEAFF. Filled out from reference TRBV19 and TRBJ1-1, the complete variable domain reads DGGITQSPKYLFRKEGQNVTLSCEQNLNHDAMYWYRQDPGQGLRLIYYSQIVNDFQKGDIAEGYSVSREKKESFPLTVTSAQKNPTAFYLCASSISTRGAAEAFFGQGTRLTVV.

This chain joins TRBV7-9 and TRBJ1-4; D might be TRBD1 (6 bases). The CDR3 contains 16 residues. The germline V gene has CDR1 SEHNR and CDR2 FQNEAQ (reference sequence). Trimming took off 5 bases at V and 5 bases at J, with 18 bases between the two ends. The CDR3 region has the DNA TGTGCCAGCAGCACCTCCCCGACAGGTTCAAATGAAAAACTGTTTTTT. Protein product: CASSTSPTGSNEKLFF.

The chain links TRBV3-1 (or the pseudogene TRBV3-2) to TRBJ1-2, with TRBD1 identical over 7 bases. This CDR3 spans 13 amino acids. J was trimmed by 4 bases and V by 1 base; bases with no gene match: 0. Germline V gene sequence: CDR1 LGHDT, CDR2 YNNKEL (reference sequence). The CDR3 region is CASSQGDSYGYTF. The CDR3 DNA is TGTGCCAGCAGCCAAGGGGACAGCTATGGCTACACCTTC.

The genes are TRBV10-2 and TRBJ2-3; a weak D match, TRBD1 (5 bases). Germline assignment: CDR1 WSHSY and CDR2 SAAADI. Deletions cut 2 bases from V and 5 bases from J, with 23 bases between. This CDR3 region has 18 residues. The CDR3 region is CASSEGVGARLRRDTQYF. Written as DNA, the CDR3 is TGCGCCAGCAGTGAGGGGGTAGGGGCGCGCCTCCGGAGAGATACGCAGTATTTT.

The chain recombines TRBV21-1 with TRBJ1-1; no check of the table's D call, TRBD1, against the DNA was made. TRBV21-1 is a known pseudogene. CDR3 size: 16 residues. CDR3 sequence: CASSKPSSGTAVEAFF. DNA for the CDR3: TGTGCCAGCAGCAAACCATCATCTGGGACAGCGGTTGAAGCTTTCTTT.

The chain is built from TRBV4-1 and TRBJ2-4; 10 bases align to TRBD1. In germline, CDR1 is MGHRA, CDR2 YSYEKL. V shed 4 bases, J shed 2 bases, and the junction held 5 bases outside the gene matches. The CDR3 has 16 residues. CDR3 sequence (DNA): TGCGCCAGCAGCCGCGGACAGGGGGGAACCAAAAACATTCAGTACTTC. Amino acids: CASSRGQGGTKNIQYF.

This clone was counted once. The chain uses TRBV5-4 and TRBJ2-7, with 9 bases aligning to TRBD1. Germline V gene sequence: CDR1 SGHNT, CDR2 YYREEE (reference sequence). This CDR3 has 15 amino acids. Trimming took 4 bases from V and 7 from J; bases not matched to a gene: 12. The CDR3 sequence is CASSPTGGDYREQYF. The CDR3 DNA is TGTGCCAGCAGCCCCACAGGGGGCGATTATCGGGAGCAGTACTTC.

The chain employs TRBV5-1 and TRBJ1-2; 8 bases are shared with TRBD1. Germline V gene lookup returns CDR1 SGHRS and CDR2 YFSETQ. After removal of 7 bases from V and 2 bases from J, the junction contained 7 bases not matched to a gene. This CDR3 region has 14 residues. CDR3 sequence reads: CASAGQGPNYGYTF. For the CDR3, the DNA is TGCGCCAGCGCAGGACAGGGACCAAACTATGGCTACACCTTC.